The rows below give T cell receptor beta chains drawn from one sample of a study of T cell repertoires in cytomegalovirus infection. TCRdb re-analysed the reads in MiXCR, keeping a single row per CDR3 protein. The data hold 110,000 to 150,000 distinct CDR3 sequences, with approximately 30% observed a single time. No cognate antigen is known for these TCRs. Source: CD8+ T cells from cultured PBMCs, taken from culture after CMV antigen stimulation. These TCRs come from a human donor in good health (CMV status not recorded). Some clones in this sample may be carry-over from other donors' samples. Each CDR3 is given with its conserved first and last residue. The D gene is left open where the match is weak. For some rows the clone size is stated as once, few or many, or as a class when expanded; others skip it.

>.|.|TRBV20-1|TRBJ2-1
CSARDGGLDEQFF
TGCAGTGCTAGAGATGGGGGGCTCGATGAGCAGTTCTTC
>.|.|TRBV28|TRBJ2-2
CASSLFGTNTGELFF
TGTGCCAGCAGTTTATTTGGGACAAACACCGGGGAGCTGTTTTTT
>.|.|TRBV6-6|TRBJ2-3
CATEGDTQYF
TGTGCCACCGAAGGAGATACGCAGTATTTT
>few|TRBD1|TRBV19|TRBJ2-7
CATSKGQGGQYF
TGTGCCACCTCGAAGGGACAGGGCGGACAGTACTTC
>many|.|TRBV7-6|TRBJ2-2
CASSPGTDDTGELFF
TGTGCCAGCAGTCCCGGGACGGATGACACCGGGGAGCTGTTTTTT
>few|.|TRBV19|TRBJ2-1
CASTTQGPYNEQFF
TGTGCCAGTACAACACAGGGTCCCTACAATGAGCAGTTCTTC
>few|.|TRBV6-5|TRBJ2-7
CASSYGSASYEQYF
TGTGCCAGCAGTTATGGGTCTGCCTCCTACGAGCAGTACTTC
>.|.|TRBV19|TRBJ2-2
CASSIWGAGELFF
TGTGCCAGTAGTATCTGGGGGGCCGGGGAGCTGTTTTTT
>.|TRBD1|TRBV4-1|TRBJ2-2
CASSQDLGQGPTGELFF
TGCGCCAGCAGCCAAGATCTGGGACAGGGACCGACCGGGGAGCTGTTTTTT
>.|.|TRBV20-1|TRBJ1-6
CSARDRVSSSYNSPLHF
TGCAGTGCTAGAGATCGGGTCAGCAGCTCCTATAATTCACCCCTCCACTTT
>.|.|TRBV11-2|TRBJ1-4
CASSLEESVPNEKLFF
TGTGCCAGCAGCTTAGAGGAATCGGTACCCAATGAAAAACTGTTTTTT
>few|TRBD1|TRBV27|TRBJ1-1
CASSLEGQGDEAFF
TGTGCCAGCAGTTTAGAGGGACAGGGGGATGAAGCTTTCTTT
>many|TRBD1|TRBV7-6|TRBJ1-5
CASSLGTGLGQPQHF
TGTGCCAGCAGCTTAGGGACAGGGTTAGGACAGCCCCAGCATTTT
>few|TRBD1|TRBV10-3|TRBJ2-7
CAIGTGGYEQYF
TGTGCCATAGGGACAGGGGGCTACGAGCAGTACTTC
>few|.|TRBV15|TRBJ1-1
CATSQDWHTEAFF
TGTGCCACCAGCCAGGATTGGCACACTGAAGCTTTCTTT
>few|.|TRBV7-6|TRBJ1-2
CASSPPGAGPNYGYTF
TGTGCCAGCAGCCCACCCGGGGCAGGGCCCAACTATGGCTACACCTTC
>.|.|TRBV7-4|TRBJ1-5
CASSLEAGALFYSNQPQHF
TGTGCCAGCAGCTTAGAGGCAGGGGCCCTTTTTTATAGCAATCAGCCCCAGCATTTT
>.|.|TRBV19|TRBJ1-1
CASSIVDLNTEAFF
TGTGCCAGTAGTATTGTGGACCTGAACACTGAAGCTTTCTTT
>few|.|TRBV7-8|TRBJ1-1
CASSLYLRGPNFGAFF
TGTGCCAGCAGCCTATATCTCCGGGGCCCGAATTTTGGAGCTTTCTTT
>many|TRBD1|TRBV20-1|TRBJ1-1
CSASPTGTNTEAFF
TGCAGTGCTAGTCCGACAGGGACGAACACTGAAGCTTTCTTT
>few|.|TRBV27|TRBJ1-2
CASSPTGVVGLYGYTF
TGTGCCAGCAGCCCTACAGGAGTAGTGGGGCTATATGGCTACACCTTC
>.|.|TRBV7-9|TRBJ2-2
CASSLVNGNTGELFF
TGTGCCAGCAGCTTAGTAAACGGGAACACCGGGGAGCTGTTTTTT
>few|TRBD1|TRBV10-3|TRBJ1-2
CAISESGTGTGYTF
TGTGCCATCAGTGAGTCCGGGACAGGGACTGGCTACACCTTC
>.|TRBD1|TRBV27|TRBJ2-1
CASSPQAGGSYNEQFF
TGTGCCAGCAGTCCCCAAGCAGGGGGCTCCTACAATGAGCAGTTCTTC
>.|.|TRBV7-9|TRBJ2-1
CASSLPVGGGVRNEQFF
TGTGCCAGCAGCCTCCCGGTTGGGGGGGGCGTGAGAAATGAGCAGTTCTTC
>.|.|TRBV9|TRBJ2-3
CASSPSGSGTDTQYF
TGTGCCAGCAGCCCCTCGGGGTCTGGGACAGATACGCAGTATTTT
>.|.|TRBV3-1|TRBJ2-3
CASSQDPPTDTQYF
TGTGCCAGCAGCCAAGATCCTCCCACAGATACGCAGTATTTT
>many|TRBD1|TRBV7-9|TRBJ2-7
CASSLTGDPYEQYF
TGTGCCAGCAGCTTAACAGGGGACCCCTACGAGCAGTACTTC
>.|.|TRBV25-1|TRBJ2-1
CASSLRIGEQFF
TGTGCCAGCAGTCTTCGGATTGGTGAGCAGTTCTTC
>.|.|TRBV27|TRBJ2-3
CASSLVVTDTQYF
TGTGCCAGCAGTTTGGTAGTAACAGATACGCAGTATTTT
>.|.|TRBV5-3|TRBJ2-1
CASSLKDEGHILRGSYNEQFF
TGTGCCAGCAGCTTGAAAGATGAGGGACACATACTACGGGGGTCCTACAATGAGCAGTTCTTC
>few|.|TRBV14|TRBJ2-1
CASSQDSEGVPNEQFF
TGTGCCAGCAGCCAAGACTCCGAGGGGGTCCCGAATGAGCAGTTCTTC
>.|TRBD2|TRBV7-1|TRBJ2-5
CASTGGAQETQYF
TGTGCCAGCACCGGGGGGGCCCAAGAGACCCAGTACTTC
>.|.|TRBV6-5|TRBJ2-7
CASSYSGGVAYEQYF
TGTGCCAGCAGTTACTCAGGGGGGGTGGCCTACGAGCAGTACTTC
>few|.|TRBV11-2|TRBJ2-7
CASSFTPGHGSYEQYF
TGTGCCAGCAGCTTCACACCGGGACACGGATCCTACGAGCAGTACTTC
>.|.|TRBV13|TRBJ1-3
CASSFHSVNSGNTIYF
TGTGCCAGCAGCTTCCACAGCGTTAACTCTGGAAACACCATATATTTT
>many|.|TRBV5-1|TRBJ1-1
CASAVSGSSAFF
TGCGCCAGCGCAGTGTCAGGGTCATCGGCTTTCTTT
>.|TRBD1|TRBV11-2|TRBJ2-1
CASSPTTGTTEQFF
TGTGCCAGCAGCCCGACGACAGGGACGACTGAGCAGTTCTTC
>few|TRBD1|TRBV20-1|TRBJ1-5
CSARAPQGELGQPQHF
TGCAGTGCTAGAGCCCCTCAGGGGGAATTAGGTCAGCCCCAGCATTTT
>few|TRBD2|TRBV7-6|TRBJ2-7
CASSLAQGLEGYEQYF
TGTGCCAGCAGCTTAGCGCAGGGACTAGAGGGCTACGAGCAGTACTTC
>many|TRBD1|TRBV7-9|TRBJ1-2
CASSIRDRELISGYTF
TGTGCCAGCAGCATCCGGGACAGGGAGCTTATAAGCGGCTACACCTTC
>many|.|TRBV7-9|TRBJ2-3
CASSLPGSGTDTQYF
TGTGCCAGCAGCTTGCCCGGGTCAGGCACAGATACGCAGTATTTT